What follows are 11 T cell receptor beta chains derived from one specimen sequenced in a study of T cells in Graves' hyperthyroidism and ophthalmopathy. Template material for amplifying TCR beta CDR3 regions consisted of RNA transcripts. During a first-round RT-PCR of the TCR CDR3, the HTBI primer set was used. TCRdb re-called the multiplex PCR reads with MiXCR, one entry per CDR3 protein. The sample yields roughly 570,000 distinct CDR3 sequences, approximately 44% seen once. Source material: peripheral blood or thyroid tissue (not recorded which). The receptors were sampled from a woman aged 18 to 35 with Graves' hyperthyroidism.

The table lists this clonotype with many counts. The chain is built from TRBV12-3 or TRBV12-4 and TRBJ1-1; no clear D gene. The CDR3 has 13 residues. The V end lost 5 bases, the J end lost 0 bases, and 7 bases lay between the germline ends. The CDR3 region is CASSERLNTEAFF. The CDR3 coding sequence is TGTGCCAGCAGTGAAAGGCTGAACACTGAAGCTTTCTTT.

This clonotype occurred many times. This chain links TRBV29-1 with TRBJ1-1; no firm D call. V lost 4 bases to trimming and J lost 4 bases, with 13 bases between them. The CDR3 contains 13 residues. Germline CDR1 and CDR2: SQVTM and ANQGSEA. The CDR3 region is CSVVRGVGTEAFF. DNA for the CDR3: TGCAGCGTTGTGCGGGGAGTGGGCACTGAAGCTTTCTTT.

The sample holds many counts of this clonotype. This sequence joins TRBV20-1 and TRBJ2-2; 12 bases align to TRBD2. Germline V gene lookup returns CDR1 DFQATT and CDR2 SNEGSKA (reference sequence). The CDR3 sequence is 17 residues long. V was clipped by 0 bases and J by 4 bases; unmatched bases: 6. The chain's CDR3 is CSARDPSGRGGTGELFF. The CDR3 DNA follows: TGCAGTGCTAGAGATCCTAGCGGGAGGGGTGGCACCGGGGAGCTGTTTTTT.

This clonotype was picked up many times. V gene TRBV7-9 combines with J gene TRBJ1-1; 8 bases are a match to TRBD1. Germline lookup yields CDR1 SEHNR and CDR2 FQNEAQ (reference sequence). The CDR3 is 13 residues long. V lost 7 bases, J lost 2 bases, and 3 bases stayed unmatched. CDR3 amino acids: CASNRGVNTEAFF. CDR3 DNA: TGTGCCAGCAACAGGGGGGTTAACACTGAAGCTTTCTTT.

The chain links TRBV20-1 to TRBJ2-7, with 13 bases lining up with TRBD2. Germline loops: CDR1 DFQATT, CDR2 SNEGSKA (reference sequence). The CDR3 has 14 residues. Trimming at V came to 1 base and at J to 5 bases, leaving 2 bases not matched to a gene. CDR3 bases: TGCAGTGCTAGAGGGACTAGCGGGAGTAACGAGCAGTACTTC. Translated, it gives CSARGTSGSNEQYF.

This clonotype was seen repeatedly, ten times or more. This sequence joins TRBV5-1 and TRBJ2-5, with TRBD2 matching over 10 bases. The CDR3 loop spans 15 amino acids. Germline CDR1 is SGHRS and CDR2 is YFSETQ. The V gene end was trimmed by 4 bases and the J gene end by 1 base; junction bases not matched to a gene: 4. CDR3 sequence (DNA): TGCGCCAGCAGCCCTAGCGGGAGTGTCCAAGAGACCCAGTACTTC. Residues: CASSPSGSVQETQYF.

This rearrangement joins TRBV15 to TRBJ2-7; D gene unclear. The J call may be in error: the DNA end matches TRBJ2-1 better. CDR1 LNHNV and CDR2 YYDKDF come from the germline V gene (reference sequence). The CDR3 totals 12 residues. As DNA, the CDR3 is TGTGCCACCAGCATTAAGGGCTATGAGCAGTTCTTC. It codes for CATSIKGYEQFF.

This clonotype came up once. This chain links TRBV4-1 with TRBJ2-7; 10 bases match TRBD1. The CDR3 is 16 residues long. The germline gives CDR1 MGHRA, CDR2 YSYEKL. V lost 4 bases and J lost 3; bases outside the gene matches: 9. The CDR3, as DNA: TGCGCCAGCAGCCGAGAAGCGACAGGGGGCTACTACGAGCAGTACTTC. It encodes CASSREATGGYYEQYF.

The V call is TRBV20-1, the J call TRBJ1-4; possibly TRBD1 for D (6 bases). Trimming pared 5 bases from V and 4 bases from J, leaving 14 bases between. Germline lookup yields CDR1 DFQATT and CDR2 SNEGSKA (reference sequence). There are 14 residues in the CDR3. CDR3 region: CSAPGGSDNEKLFF. DNA of the CDR3: TGCAGTGCTCCGGGGGGCTCGGATAATGAAAAACTGTTTTTT.

This clonotype has only a few counts. A read error is possible here, since a much larger clone lies one base away. V gene TRBV5-1 combines with J gene TRBJ1-2; D possibly corresponds to TRBD1 (6 bases). CDR1 and CDR2 from the germline V gene are SGHRS and YFSETQ. The CDR3 contains 14 residues. The CDR3 DNA follows: TGCGCCAGCAGCCTGGCTGGGGGCCTCTATGGCCACACCTTC. It specifies CASSLAGGLYGHTF.

This clonotype was counted at least ten times. CDR3 coding DNA: TGCAGCGTTGAAGATCAGAGGAGTTCATCCTACGAGCAGTACTTC. As protein: CSVEDQRSSSYEQYF. The rearrangement links TRBV29-1 to TRBJ2-7; D gene uncertain. The V end was cut by 0 bases, the J end by 1 base, with 13 bases between. Germline CDR1 and CDR2: SQVTM and ANQGSEA. CDR3 length equals 15 residues.